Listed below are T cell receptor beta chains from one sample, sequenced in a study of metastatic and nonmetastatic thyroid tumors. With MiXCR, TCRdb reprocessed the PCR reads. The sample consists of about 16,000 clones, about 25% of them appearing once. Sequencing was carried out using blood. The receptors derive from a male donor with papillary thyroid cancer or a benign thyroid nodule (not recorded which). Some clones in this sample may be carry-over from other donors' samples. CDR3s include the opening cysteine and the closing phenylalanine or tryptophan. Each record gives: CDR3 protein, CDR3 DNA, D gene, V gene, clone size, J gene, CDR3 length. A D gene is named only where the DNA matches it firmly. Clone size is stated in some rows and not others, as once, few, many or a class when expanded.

CASTREGGTDTQYF,TGTGCCAGCACCCGGGAGGGCGGCACAGATACGCAGTATTTT,TRBD2,TRBV9,-,TRBJ2-3,14
CSAEDRGPYEQYF,TGCAGTGCTGAGGACAGGGGGCCCTACGAGCAGTACTTC,TRBD1,TRBV20-1,-,TRBJ2-7,13
CASTTGKPGQFF,TGTGCCAGCACGACAGGGAAACCAGGGCAGTTCTTC,TRBD1,TRBV28,many,TRBJ2-1,12
CAWHNPGNTIYF,TGTGCCTGGCACAACCCTGGAAACACCATATATTTT,-,TRBV30,-,TRBJ1-3,12
CASSLNHEQFF,TGTGCCAGCAGTTTAAATCATGAGCAGTTCTTC,-,TRBV27,-,TRBJ2-1,11
CASSPGLAAYEQYF,TGTGCCAGCTCACCCGGACTAGCGGCCTACGAGCAGTACTTC,TRBD2,TRBV18,-,TRBJ2-7,14
CASSEGVSGSYEQYF,TGTGCCAGCAGTGAAGGGGTTAGCGGGAGCTACGAGCAGTACTTC,TRBD2,TRBV6-1,medium-sized,TRBJ2-7,15
CASRRRLDSPVGDEQYF,TGTGCCAGCAGGCGGAGGTTGGACAGTCCTGTGGGGGACGAGCAGTACTTC,-,TRBV6-1,-,TRBJ2-7,17
CSARGFAESGELFF,TGCAGTGCTAGGGGGTTCGCGGAGTCCGGGGAGCTGTTTTTT,-,TRBV20-1,many,TRBJ2-2,14
CSASSGTGALDTQYF,TGCAGTGCTAGCTCCGGGACAGGGGCTTTGGATACGCAGTATTTT,TRBD1,TRBV20-1,many,TRBJ2-3,15
CASSTGTGGRYEQYF,TGTGCCAGTAGTACCGGGACAGGGGGTCGCTACGAGCAGTACTTC,TRBD1,TRBV19,many,TRBJ2-7,15
CASQFSGLAGGETQYF,TGTGCCAGCCAGTTCAGTGGGCTAGCGGGAGGAGAGACCCAGTACTTC,TRBD2,TRBV11-3,many,TRBJ2-5,16
CASSQSSLRISGNTIYF,TGTGCCAGCAGCCAATCTTCCCTGCGGATTTCAGGAAACACCATATATTTT,-,TRBV3-1,many,TRBJ1-3,17
CASSQRKLAGGTDTQYF,TGTGCCAGCAGCCAAAGGAAGCTAGCGGGAGGCACAGATACGCAGTATTTT,TRBD2,TRBV3-1,many,TRBJ2-3,17
CASSPRDRGRYEQYF,TGTGCCAGCAGCCCCCGGGACAGGGGCAGGTACGAGCAGTACTTC,TRBD1,TRBV7-9,-,TRBJ2-7,15
CASSGNGDTQYF,TGTGCCAGCAGCGGCAATGGGGATACGCAGTATTTT,-,TRBV9,few,TRBJ2-3,12
CASSEGRGGEIYEQYF,TGTGCCAGCAGCGAAGGGCGGGGGGGAGAAATCTACGAGCAGTACTTC,TRBD2,TRBV11-3,-,TRBJ2-7,16